One T cell receptor (beta chain) is described in this entry. The data originate from a study of blood T cell repertoires in COVID-19. The table came from immunoSEQ multiplex PCR; TCRdb's copy has only in-frame clones and leaves some out. Counted here are roughly 300,000 clones, approximately 86% occurring once; the ten biggest clones make up around 4.4%. V lost 2 bases, J lost 4 bases, and 3 bases stayed unmatched. CDR3 length: 15 amino acids. Germline CDR1 reads MNHEY; CDR2 reads SVGEGT. Sequencing was carried out using PBMCs or T cells enriched from blood (not recorded which). This clonotype was obtained from a woman aged 40 to 55 with acute COVID-19. V is TRBV6-2 or TRBV6-3 and J is TRBJ1-5; TRBD1 aligns across 9 bases. The CDR3: CASSYEGTGNQPQHF. The CDR3 coding sequence is TGTGCCAGCAGTTACGAAGGGACAGGGAATCAGCCCCAGCATTTT.